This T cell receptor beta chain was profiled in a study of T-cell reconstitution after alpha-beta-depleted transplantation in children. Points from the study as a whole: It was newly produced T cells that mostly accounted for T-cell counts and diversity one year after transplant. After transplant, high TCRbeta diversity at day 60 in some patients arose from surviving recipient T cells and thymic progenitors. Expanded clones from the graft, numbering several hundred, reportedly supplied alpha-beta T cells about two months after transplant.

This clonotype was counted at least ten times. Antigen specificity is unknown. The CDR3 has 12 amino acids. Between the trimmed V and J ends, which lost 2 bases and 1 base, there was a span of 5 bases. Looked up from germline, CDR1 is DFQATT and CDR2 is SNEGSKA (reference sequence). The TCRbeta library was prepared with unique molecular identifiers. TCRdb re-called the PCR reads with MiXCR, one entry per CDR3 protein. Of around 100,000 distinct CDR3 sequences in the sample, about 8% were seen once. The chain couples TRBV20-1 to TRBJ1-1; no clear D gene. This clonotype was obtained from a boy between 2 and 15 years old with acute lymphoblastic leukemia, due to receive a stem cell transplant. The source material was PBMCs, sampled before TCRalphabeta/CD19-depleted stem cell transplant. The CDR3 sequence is CSARTGNTEAFF. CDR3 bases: TGCAGTGCTAGAACGGGGAACACTGAAGCTTTCTTT.